A single sample gave rise to the 19 T cell receptor beta chains below, sequenced in a study of blood T cell repertoires in COVID-19. Data came from immunoSEQ multiplex PCR; TCRdb stores just in-frame clones and leaves some out. In the table there are 55,000 to 90,000 clones, 88% of which are singletons. Sequencing was carried out using peripheral blood. Receptor source: a human donor in a cohort sampled during active COVID-19.

V is TRBV7-9 and J is TRBJ2-1; D is unresolved. With 1 base removed from V and 8 bases from J, the gap between germline ends came to 15 bases. The CDR3 covers 15 residues. Germline loops: CDR1 SEHNR, CDR2 FQNEAQ (reference sequence). The CDR3 spells CASSLVPARPHEQFF. The CDR3 DNA is TGTGCCAGCAGCTTAGTTCCGGCCAGGCCCCATGAGCAGTTCTTC. Complete variable domain (other parts from reference TRBV7-9 and TRBJ2-1): DTGVSQNPRHKITKRGQNVTFRCDPISEHNRLYWYRQTLGQGPEFLTYFQNEAQLEKSRLLSDRFSAERPKGSFSTLEIQRTEQGDSAMYLCASSLVPARPHEQFFGPGTRLTVL.

This clone was detected only once. The genes are TRBV4-2 and TRBJ2-5; weak D call: TRBD2 (6 bases). In germline, CDR1 is LGHNA, CDR2 YNFKEQ. V dropped 2 bases and J dropped 0 bases, with 22 bases sitting between them. CDR3 length equals 19 residues. In DNA, the CDR3 is TGTGCCAGCAGCCAACGATGGGACTCGTGGGGCGTGAACCAAGAGACCCAGTACTTC. Translated: CASSQRWDSWGVNQETQYF.

This clone occurred a few times. This chain links TRBV5-1 with TRBJ2-2; 8 bases agree with TRBD1. Trimming took 3 bases from V and 4 from J; bases not matched to a gene: 2. The CDR3 sequence is 14 residues long. The V gene's germline CDR1 is SGHRS and CDR2 YFSETQ. Here the CDR3 DNA reads TGCGCCAGCAGCTGGACAGGGTCCACCGGGGAGCTGTTTTTT. This translates into CASSWTGSTGELFF.

This clone appeared a single time. Germline is not matched at one junction end, which may reflect a read error. This chain connects TRBV7-9 to TRBJ2-3; tentatively, D is TRBD2 (6 bases). The CDR3 runs 13 residues. The germline gives CDR1 SEHNR, CDR2 FQNEAQ (reference sequence). The CDR3 sequence is CTSSPRRGDTQYF. For the CDR3, the DNA is TGTACCAGCAGCCCCCGGAGGGGAGATACGCAGTATTTT. Together with reference TRBV7-9 and TRBJ2-3, the CDR3 gives the full variable domain: DTGVSQNPRHKITKRGQNVTFRCDPISEHNRLYWYRQTLGQGPEFLTYFQNEAQLEKSRLLSDRFSAERPKGSFSTLEIQRTEQGDSAMYLCTSSPRRGDTQYFGPGTRLTVL.

The V call is TRBV6-5, the J call TRBJ1-1, with 8 bases lining up with TRBD1. Trimming took 5 bases from V and 3 from J; bases not matched to a gene: 5. This CDR3 has 14 amino acids. Germline assignment: CDR1 MNHEY and CDR2 SVGAGI. The CDR3 DNA sequence: TGTGCCAGCAGTCCAGACAGGGGTGACACTGAAGCTTTCTTT. Amino acid sequence: CASSPDRGDTEAFF.

This clone has a single count. Other DNA sequences from this sample encode an identical CDR3 as well. The chain recombines TRBV5-1 with TRBJ2-2; D unresolved. V shed 4 bases and J shed 0 bases, with 10 bases lying between them. The CDR3 consists of 15 residues. Per germline, CDR1 SGHRS and CDR2 YFSETQ. The CDR3 loop is CASSLREPNTGELFF. CDR3 DNA sequence: TGCGCCAGCAGCCTAAGAGAACCGAACACCGGGGAGCTGTTTTTT.

V is TRBV6-5 and J is TRBJ2-1, with D possibly TRBD1 on 5 matching bases. The germline V gene has CDR1 MNHEY and CDR2 SVGAGI. The CDR3 sequence is 14 residues long. Trimming pared 4 bases from V and 2 bases from J, leaving 9 bases between. The CDR3, as DNA: TGTGCCAGCAGTTGGGGCCTGACCTACAATGAGCAGTTCTTC. The encoded protein is CASSWGLTYNEQFF.

The chain uses TRBV7-2 and TRBJ2-5; possible D gene TRBD1, 6 bases. V shed 5 bases and J shed 4 bases, with 17 bases lying between them. From germline, CDR1 is SGHTA and CDR2 FQGNSA. The CDR3 sequence is 15 residues long. The CDR3, as DNA: TGTGCCAGCAGCCCTCCAGGGGATGGTCGAGAGACCCAGTACTTC. Translation: CASSPPGDGRETQYF.

This clone was seen more than once but under ten times. The chain links TRBV6-6 to TRBJ2-5, with D possibly being TRBD1 (6 bases). The germline CDR1 and CDR2 sequences are MNHNY and SVGAGI (reference sequence). The CDR3 covers 13 residues. V lost 6 bases and J 2 bases, leaving 10 bases between the germline ends. The CDR3 bases are TGTGCCAGCAGCAAACAGGGACAAGAGACCCAGTACTTC. As protein: CASSKQGQETQYF.

This chain links TRBV7-9 with TRBJ2-7; possibly TRBD2 for D (5 bases). The V end was cut by 5 bases, the J end by 2 bases, with 16 bases between. Germline CDR1 reads SEHNR; CDR2 reads FQNEAQ (reference sequence). This CDR3 contains 15 residues. The CDR3 sequence is CASSPSDYRPYEQYF. The CDR3 region has the DNA TGTGCCAGCAGCCCGAGTGACTACCGACCCTACGAGCAGTACTTC.

The V and J genes are TRBV29-1 and TRBJ2-3; D unresolved. V was clipped by 4 bases and J by 0 bases, with 5 bases between them. Germline assignment: CDR1 SQVTM and CDR2 ANQGSEA. The CDR3 length is 12 residues. The CDR3 is CSVVGSTDTQYF. Written as DNA, the CDR3 is TGCAGCGTTGTGGGCAGCACAGATACGCAGTATTTT.

Here the CDR3 DNA reads TGTGCCAGTAGTATAGACGGACAGGGTCATGGCTACACCTTC. Its protein is CASSIDGQGHGYTF. The chain links TRBV19 to TRBJ1-2; 8 positions agree with TRBD1. Germline V gene sequence: CDR1 LNHDA, CDR2 SQIVND (reference sequence). This CDR3 is 14 amino acids long. The trim removed 0 bases at V and 6 bases at J, leaving 3 bases unmatched.

A word on this clone: Mismatch with germline at one junction end may stem from a read error. The chain links TRBV27 to TRBJ2-7; weak D call: TRBD1 (6 bases). The length of the CDR3 is 13 residues. CDR1 and CDR2 from the germline V gene are MNHEY and SMNVEV (reference sequence). CDR3 region: CAGSLWQGQEQYF. CDR3 sequence (DNA): TGTGCCGGCAGTTTATGGCAGGGGCAAGAGCAGTACTTC.

The CDR3 nucleotides read TGTGCCACCAGTGATCCCGGCCGGGACAGGGGGCTTTTGACTGGGGCCAACGTCCTGACTTTC. This gives the protein CATSDPGRDRGLLTGANVLTF. The chain recombines TRBV24-1 with TRBJ2-6; 12 bases are a match to TRBD1. Trimming cost V 3 bases and J 2 bases; bases outside gene matches: 13. This CDR3 has 21 residues. Per the germline V gene, CDR1 is KGHDR and CDR2 is SFDVKD.

CDR3 nucleotide sequence: TGCAGCGTTTCTACCGGGACAGACCTTTACTACAATGAGCAGTTCTTC. Translated, it gives CSVSTGTDLYYNEQFF. The V call is TRBV29-1, the J call TRBJ2-1; 7 bases fit TRBD1. The CDR3 consists of 16 residues. The V gene's germline CDR1 is SQVTM and CDR2 ANQGSEA. V was pared by 5 bases and J by 3 bases, with 13 bases of the junction left unmatched.

The chain combines TRBV16 with TRBJ2-3; D ambiguous. CDR3 length equals 14 residues. V was cut by 2 bases and J by 2 bases, with 8 bases left in between. CDR1 and CDR2 from the germline V gene are KGHSY and FQNENV. The DNA for the CDR3 is TGTGCCAGCAGCCAACAGTTCGACACAGATACGCAGTATTTT. Protein product: CASSQQFDTDTQYF.

This sequence joins TRBV29-1 and TRBJ1-1; 9 nucleotides match TRBD1. This CDR3 is 13 amino acids long. The germline gives CDR1 SQVTM, CDR2 ANQGSEA. The ends lost 5 bases at V and 7 bases at J; junction bases unmatched: 8. CDR3 region: CSVLSGTGFEAFF. CDR3 nucleotide sequence: TGCAGCGTTCTTTCTGGGACAGGGTTTGAAGCTTTCTTT.

V usage is TRBV10-3 and J usage is TRBJ2-7; D uncertain. CDR1 ENHRY and CDR2 SYGVKD come from the germline V gene. The CDR3 runs 14 residues. With 6 bases removed from V and 4 bases from J, the gap between germline ends came to 16 bases. CDR3 residues: CAISHETRPYEQYV. The DNA of the CDR3 is TGTGCCATCAGCCACGAGACACGACCTTACGAGCAGTACGTC.

The V gene is TRBV5-6, the J gene TRBJ2-7, with D tentatively TRBD1 (5 bases). CDR1 and CDR2 from the germline V gene are SGHDT and YYEEEE. The CDR3 runs 15 residues. V lost 2 bases and J lost 5, with 17 bases in between. The CDR3 is CASSFPGQGVDEQYF. The CDR3 nucleotides are TGTGCCAGCAGCTTCCCAGGCCAAGGGGTTGACGAGCAGTACTTC. Drawing the rest from reference TRBV5-6 and TRBJ2-7, the complete variable domain is DAGVTQSPTHLIKTRGQQVTLRCSPKSGHDTVSWYQQALGQGPQFIFQYYEEEERQRGNFPDRFSGHQFPNYSSELNVNALLLGDSALYLCASSFPGQGVDEQYFGPGTRLTVT.